Shown below are 2 T cell receptor beta chains from a single sample sequenced in a study of cytomegalovirus exposure and HLA in healthy donors. The PCR made use of 60 Vbeta and 13 Jbeta primers. Only in-frame clones appear in the TCRdb table, and some are missing; sequencing was by immunoSEQ multiplex PCR. Among roughly 100,000 clones listed, about four fifths were seen once. The specimen was PBMCs. These receptors all come from a man under 40 in good health and CMV-seronegative.

The chain combines TRBV27 with TRBJ2-7; tentative D call: TRBD1 (5 bases). V lost 0 bases and J 5 bases, leaving 14 bases between the germline ends. CDR1 is MNHEY and CDR2 is SMNVEV in the germline V gene (reference sequence). The CDR3 totals 15 residues. Written as DNA, the CDR3 is TGTGCCAGCAGTTTATCACCCCTCAGGGTCCACGAGCAGTACTTC. Its translation: CASSLSPLRVHEQYF.

V and J are TRBV15 and TRBJ1-5; D is unclear. Trimming pared 4 bases from V and 4 bases from J, leaving 8 bases between. The CDR3 is 13 residues long. Germline CDR1 and CDR2: LNHNV and YYDKDF (reference sequence). The CDR3 DNA sequence: TGTGCCACCAGCAAAGACCTTAATCAGCCCCAGCATTTT. Its translation: CATSKDLNQPQHF.